The clone carrying this TCR beta chain has at least ten counts. The CDR3 has 17 residues. J gave up 2 bases and V 1 base, and 11 bases lay outside the gene matches. The data belong to a study of blood T cells in healthy people across ages. With a J-beta primer mix and a sample-barcoded 5' primer, a second PCR ran 7 to 11 cycles. MiXCR was run by TCRdb on the 5' RACE reads, yielding one entry per CDR3 protein. The repertoire holds more than 800,000 distinct CDR3 sequences, with around 30% as singletons. The sample taken for sequencing was blood. This receptor was taken from a woman over 75 in good health. The genes are TRBV12-3 or TRBV12-4 and TRBJ2-7, with 7 positions matching TRBD2. The CDR3 here is CASSLGLADHRTYEQYF. The CDR3 region has the DNA TGTGCCAGCAGTTTAGGGCTAGCGGATCATAGGACCTACGAGCAGTACTTC.